Sequencing of this T cell receptor (beta chain) was carried out in a study of OX40 agonist ivuxolimab in advanced cancers. Some clones are missing from TCRdb's copy, which holds only in-frame ones; the method was immunoSEQ multiplex PCR. The sample lists approximately 45,000 clones; 85% to 95% were seen once. Individuals having autoimmune disease history or systemic immunosuppression were not enrolled. CDR1 and CDR2 from the germline V gene are MNHEY and SMNVEV (reference sequence). V shed 5 bases and J shed 0 bases, with 11 bases lying between them. This CDR3 is built from 14 residues. The chain carries TRBV27 and TRBJ2-7, with a weak D call TRBD2 (5 bases). This TCR derives from an adult with an advanced solid tumor such as melanoma, head and neck, liver or kidney cancer. The sequences come from CD4+ or CD8+ T cells sorted from blood, collected in a trial of the OX40 agonist ivuxolimab. The CDR3 here is CASSPPGISYEQYF. The CDR3 DNA reads TGTGCCAGCAGTCCTCCCGGGATCTCCTACGAGCAGTACTTC.